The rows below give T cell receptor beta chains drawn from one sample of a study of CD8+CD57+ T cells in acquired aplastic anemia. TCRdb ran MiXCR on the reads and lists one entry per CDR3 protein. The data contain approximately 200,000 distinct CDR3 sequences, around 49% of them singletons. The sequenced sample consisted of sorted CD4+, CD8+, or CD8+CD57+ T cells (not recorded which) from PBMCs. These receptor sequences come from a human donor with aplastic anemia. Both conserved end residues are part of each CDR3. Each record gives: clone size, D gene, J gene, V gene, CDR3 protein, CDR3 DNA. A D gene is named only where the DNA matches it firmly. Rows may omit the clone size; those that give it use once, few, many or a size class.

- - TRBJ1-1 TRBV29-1 CSGFRNTEAFF TGCAGCGGCTTTAGGAACACTGAAGCTTTCTTT
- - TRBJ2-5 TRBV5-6 CASSWGYQETQYF TGTGCCAGCAGCTGGGGGTACCAAGAGACCCAGTACTTC
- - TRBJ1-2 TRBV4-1 CASSQGLTGGSTYGYTF TGTGCCAGCAGCCAGGGTTTGACAGGCGGATCAACATATGGCTACACCTTC
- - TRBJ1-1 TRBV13 CASSISLGGNTEAFF TGTGCCAGCAGCATTTCACTCGGGGGGAACACTGAAGCTTTCTTT
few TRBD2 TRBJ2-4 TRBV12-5 CASGTAGGYRNTQYF TGTGCTAGTGGTACCGCGGGAGGGTATCGAAACACTCAGTACTTC
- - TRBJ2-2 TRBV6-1 CASRERGASIGELFF TGTGCCAGCAGAGAACGGGGGGCTTCGATCGGGGAGCTGTTTTTT
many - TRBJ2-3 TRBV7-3 CASSLSGPGADTQYF TGTGCCAGCAGCTTATCCGGACCGGGGGCAGATACGCAGTATTTT
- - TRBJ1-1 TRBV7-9 CASSARVLNTEAFF TGTGCCAGCAGTGCGCGGGTATTGAACACTGAAGCTTTCTTT
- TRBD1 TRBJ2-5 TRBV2 CASSPTTGGSETQYF TGTGCCAGCAGCCCAACGACAGGGGGGTCGGAGACCCAGTACTTC
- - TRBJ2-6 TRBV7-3 CASSLGLGPGANVLTF TGTGCCAGCAGCTTAGGCTTGGGTCCCGGGGCCAACGTCCTGACTTTC
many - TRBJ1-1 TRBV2 CASIFDPSRGIEAFF TGTGCCAGCATTTTCGACCCCTCCCGAGGCATTGAAGCTTTCTTT
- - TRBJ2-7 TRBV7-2 CASSQEVRGLHEQYF TGTGCCAGCAGCCAAGAAGTCCGGGGGCTCCACGAGCAGTACTTC
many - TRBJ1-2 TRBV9 CASSVGQGYGYTF TGTGCCAGCAGCGTAGGGCAGGGATATGGCTACACCTTC
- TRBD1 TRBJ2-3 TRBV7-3 CASSYGRGTYNEQYF TGTGCCAGCAGCTACGGCAGGGGGACATACAATGAGCAGTATTTT
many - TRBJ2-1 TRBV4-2 CASSQDAGGIYNEQFF TGTGCCAGCAGCCAGGATGCCGGCGGGATTTACAATGAGCAGTTCTTC
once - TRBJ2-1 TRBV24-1 CATSDTGIRSYNEQFF TGTGCCACCAGTGACACCGGGATACGCTCCTACAATGAGCAGTTCTTC
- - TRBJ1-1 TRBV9 CASKDNRSFCTEAFF TGTGCCAGCAAGGATAACAGATCCTTTTGCACTGAAGCTTTCTTT
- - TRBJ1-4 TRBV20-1 CSAREVRGTNEKLFF TGCAGTGCTAGAGAGGTCAGGGGAACTAATGAAAAACTGTTTTTT
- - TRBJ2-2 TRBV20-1 CIARGRVGELFF TGCATTGCGAGGGGCCGGGTCGGGGAGCTGTTTTTT
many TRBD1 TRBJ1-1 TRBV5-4 CASSLGTGYMNTEAFF TGTGCCAGCAGCCTAGGGACAGGATACATGAACACTGAAGCTTTCTTT
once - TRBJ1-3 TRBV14 CASSQGRGLYGNTIYF TGTGCCAGCAGCCAAGGGAGGGGTCTGTACGGAAACACCATATATTTT
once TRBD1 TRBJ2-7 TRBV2 CASSLGGQGGVEQYF TGTGCCAGCAGTTTGGGGGGACAGGGGGGCGTCGAGCAGTACTTC
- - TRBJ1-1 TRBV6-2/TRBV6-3 CASSKQTVMNTEAFF TGTGCCAGCAGTAAACAGACAGTTATGAACACTGAAGCTTTCTTT
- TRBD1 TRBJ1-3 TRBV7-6 CASSSGTGQSSGNTIYF TGTGCCAGCAGCTCCGGGACAGGGCAAAGCTCTGGAAACACCATATATTTT
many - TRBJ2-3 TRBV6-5 CASSLSDTQYF TGTGCCAGCAGTCTGTCAGATACGCAGTATTTT
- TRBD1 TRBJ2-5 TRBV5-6 CASSLQGRGETQYF TGTGCCAGCAGCTTACAGGGGCGCGGAGAGACCCAGTACTTC
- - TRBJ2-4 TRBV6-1 CASLSGVELAKNIQYF TGTGCCAGCCTCTCAGGGGTAGAACTAGCCAAAAACATTCAGTACTTC
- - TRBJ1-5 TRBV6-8 CASRPPDRYQPQHF TGTGCCAGTAGGCCACCCGACAGGTATCAGCCCCAGCATTTT
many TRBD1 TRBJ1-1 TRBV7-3 CASSLNPGGFTEAFF TGTGCCAGCAGCTTAAACCCAGGGGGCTTCACTGAAGCTTTCTTT
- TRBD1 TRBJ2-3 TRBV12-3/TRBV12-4 CASSWDRGPDTQYF TGTGCCAGCAGTTGGGACAGGGGCCCAGATACGCAGTATTTT
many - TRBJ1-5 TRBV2 CASSPKGSNQPQHF TGTGCCAGCAGTCCGAAGGGGAGCAATCAGCCCCAGCATTTT
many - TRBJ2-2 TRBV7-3 CASSFLLLNTGELFF TGTGCCAGCAGCTTCCTCCTACTGAACACCGGGGAGCTGTTTTTT
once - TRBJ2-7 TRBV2 CASSNRQNYEQYF TGTGCCAGCAGCAACAGACAGAACTACGAGCAGTACTTC
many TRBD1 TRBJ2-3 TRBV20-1 CSARPDRRTDTQYF TGCAGTGCTAGACCGGACAGGAGAACAGATACGCAGTATTTT
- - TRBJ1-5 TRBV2 CASSESLPDQPQHF TGTGCCAGCAGTGAGAGTCTACCCGATCAGCCCCAGCATTTT
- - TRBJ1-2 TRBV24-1 CATSDSDLDGYTF TGTGCCACCAGTGATTCGGACCTGGATGGCTACACCTTC
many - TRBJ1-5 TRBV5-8 CASSLGGENQPQHF TGTGCCAGCAGCTTGGGTGGGGAAAATCAGCCCCAGCATTTT
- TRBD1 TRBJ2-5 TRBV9 CASSVDRGRIGETQYF TGTGCCAGCAGCGTAGATAGGGGGCGCATTGGGGAGACCCAGTACTTC
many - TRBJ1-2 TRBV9 CASSVEGRSGYTF TGTGCCAGCAGCGTAGAGGGTCGCTCTGGCTACACCTTC
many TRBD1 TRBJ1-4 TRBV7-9 CASSLRTTGGSEKLFF TGTGCCAGCAGCTTACGAACGACAGGGGGCAGTGAAAAACTGTTTTTT
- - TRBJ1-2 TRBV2 CASSANTRQVWGYTF TGTGCCAGCAGTGCGAACACCAGACAGGTTTGGGGCTACACCTTC
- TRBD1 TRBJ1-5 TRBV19 CASSQQGMSNQPQHF TGTGCCAGTAGTCAACAGGGGATGAGCAATCAGCCCCAGCATTTT
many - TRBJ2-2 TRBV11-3 CASSLSTTGELFF TGTGCCAGCAGCCTTTCCACCACCGGGGAGCTGTTTTTT
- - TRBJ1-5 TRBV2 CASSEAAGGSNQPQHF TGTGCCAGCAGTGAAGCGGCCGGGGGTAGCAATCAGCCCCAGCATTTT
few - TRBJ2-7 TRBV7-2 CASSFEMMAGYEQYF TGTGCCAGCAGCTTCGAGATGATGGCTGGCTACGAGCAGTACTTC